This T cell receptor (beta chain) was identified during a study of T-cell memory formation after mild COVID-19. General study findings and limits: The authors did not confirm SARS-CoV-2 specificity of second-wave clones peaking day 37.

MiXCR, applied by TCRdb to the 5' RACE reads, yields one record per CDR3 protein. The sample lists some 450,000 distinct CDR3 sequences, 20% occurring once. This clonotype was seen a few times. Its antigen remains unknown. Trimming stripped 1 base from V and 1 base from J, with 8 bases between. This CDR3 region has 14 residues. The germline gives CDR1 LGHDT, CDR2 YNNKEL (reference sequence). This clonotype was obtained from an adult woman who had mild COVID-19 (a few samples of this study predate the infection). Cell type and time point are not known. This chain links TRBV3-1 with TRBJ2-7; D unclear. Sequenced sample: PBMCs or a T cell subset sorted from them (not recorded which). CDR3 residues: CASSQAPQSYEQYF. The CDR3 nucleotides are TGTGCCAGCAGCCAAGCGCCACAATCCTACGAGCAGTACTTC.